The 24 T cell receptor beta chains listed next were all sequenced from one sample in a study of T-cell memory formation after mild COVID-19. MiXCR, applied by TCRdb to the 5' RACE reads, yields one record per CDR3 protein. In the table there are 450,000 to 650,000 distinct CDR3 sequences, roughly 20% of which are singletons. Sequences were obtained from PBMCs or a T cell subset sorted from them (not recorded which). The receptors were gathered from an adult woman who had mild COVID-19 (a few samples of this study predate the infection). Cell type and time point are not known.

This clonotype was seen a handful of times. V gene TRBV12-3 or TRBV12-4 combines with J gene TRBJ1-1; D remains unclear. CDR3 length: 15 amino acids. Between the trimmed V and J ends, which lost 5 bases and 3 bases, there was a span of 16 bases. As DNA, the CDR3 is TGTGCCAGCAGTCACCCAAGGAGTTTGGACACTGAAGCTTTCTTT. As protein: CASSHPRSLDTEAFF.

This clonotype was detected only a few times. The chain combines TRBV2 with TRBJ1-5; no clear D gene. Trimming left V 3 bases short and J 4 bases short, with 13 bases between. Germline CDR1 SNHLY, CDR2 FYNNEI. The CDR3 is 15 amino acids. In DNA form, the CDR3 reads TGTGCCAGCAGTGATATCACCCTTGGGAATCAGCCCCAGCATTTT. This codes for CASSDITLGNQPQHF. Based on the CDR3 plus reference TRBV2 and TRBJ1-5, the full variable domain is EPEVTQTPSHQVTQMGQEVILRCVPISNHLYFYWYRQILGQKVEFLVSFYNNEISEKSEIFDDQFSVERPDGSNFTLKIRSTKLEDSAMYFCASSDITLGNQPQHFGDGTRLSIL.

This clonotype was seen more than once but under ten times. In DNA form, the CDR3 reads TGTGCCAGCAGCTTGACGACCCCGACAGGGAGCGAGCAGTACTTC. Protein product: CASSLTTPTGSEQYF. The genes are TRBV7-9 and TRBJ2-7; 7 nucleotides align to TRBD1. There are 15 residues in the CDR3. The V gene's germline CDR1 is SEHNR and CDR2 FQNEAQ (reference sequence). Trimming took 3 bases from V and 6 from J; bases not matched to a gene: 11.

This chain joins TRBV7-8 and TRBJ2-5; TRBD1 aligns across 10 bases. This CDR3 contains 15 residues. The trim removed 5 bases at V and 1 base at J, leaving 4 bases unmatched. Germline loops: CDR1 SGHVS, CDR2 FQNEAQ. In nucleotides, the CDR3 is TGTGCCAGCAGCATGACAGGGGGCTCCCAAGAGACCCAGTACTTC. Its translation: CASSMTGGSQETQYF.

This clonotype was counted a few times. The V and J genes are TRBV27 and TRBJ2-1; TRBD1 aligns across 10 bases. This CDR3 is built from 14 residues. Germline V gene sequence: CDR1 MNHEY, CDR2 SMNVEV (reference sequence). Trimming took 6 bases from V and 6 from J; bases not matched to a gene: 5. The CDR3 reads CASSRDRGINEQFF. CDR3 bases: TGTGCCAGCAGCCGGGACAGGGGAATCAATGAGCAGTTCTTC.

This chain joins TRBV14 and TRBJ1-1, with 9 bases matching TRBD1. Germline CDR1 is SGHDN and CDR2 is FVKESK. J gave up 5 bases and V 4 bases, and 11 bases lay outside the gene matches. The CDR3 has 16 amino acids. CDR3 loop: CASSRQGQGSGTEAFF. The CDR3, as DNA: TGTGCCAGCAGCCGGCAGGGACAGGGTTCGGGGACTGAAGCTTTCTTT.

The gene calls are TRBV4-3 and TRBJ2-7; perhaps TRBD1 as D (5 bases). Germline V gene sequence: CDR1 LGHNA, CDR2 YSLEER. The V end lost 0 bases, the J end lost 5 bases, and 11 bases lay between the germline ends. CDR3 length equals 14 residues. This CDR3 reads CASSQDLGVDEQYF. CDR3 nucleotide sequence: TGCGCCAGCAGCCAAGATTTAGGGGTCGACGAGCAGTACTTC.

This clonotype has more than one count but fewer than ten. The CDR3, as DNA: TGTGCCAGCAGTCGACAGGGTACCGGGGTCCACGAGCAGTACTTC. This codes for CASSRQGTGVHEQYF. The chain recombines TRBV6-2 or TRBV6-3 with TRBJ2-7; TRBD1 agrees at 7 bases. The CDR3 is made up of 15 amino acids. Germline trimming cut 5 bases from V and 5 bases from J; bases unmatched to any gene: 12. CDR1 MNHEY and CDR2 SVGEGT come from the germline V gene.

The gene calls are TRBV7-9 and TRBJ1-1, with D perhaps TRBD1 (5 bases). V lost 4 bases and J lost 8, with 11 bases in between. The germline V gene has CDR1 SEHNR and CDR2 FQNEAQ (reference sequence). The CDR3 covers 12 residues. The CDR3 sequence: CASSSKQEEAFF. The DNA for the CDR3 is TGTGCCAGCAGCTCTAAACAGGAAGAAGCTTTCTTT.

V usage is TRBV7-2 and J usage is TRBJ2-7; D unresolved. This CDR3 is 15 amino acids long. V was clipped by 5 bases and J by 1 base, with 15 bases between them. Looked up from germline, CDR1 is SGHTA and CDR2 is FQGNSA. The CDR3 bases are TGTGCCAGCAGCCCCTGGGCAGCCCGGTCCTACGAGCAGTACTTC. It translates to CASSPWAARSYEQYF.

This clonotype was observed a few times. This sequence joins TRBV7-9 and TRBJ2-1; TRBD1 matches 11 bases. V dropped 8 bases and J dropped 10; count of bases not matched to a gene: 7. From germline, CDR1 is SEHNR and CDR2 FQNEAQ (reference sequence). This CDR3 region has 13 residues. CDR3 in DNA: TGTGCCAGCTATAACGGGACAGGGGGGGAGCAGTTCTTC. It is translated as CASYNGTGGEQFF.

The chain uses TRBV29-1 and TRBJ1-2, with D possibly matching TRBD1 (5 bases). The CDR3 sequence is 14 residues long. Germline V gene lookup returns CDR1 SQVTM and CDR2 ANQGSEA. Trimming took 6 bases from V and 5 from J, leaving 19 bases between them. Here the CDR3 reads CSVSIAWQGYGYTF. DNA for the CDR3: TGCAGCGTGTCCATCGCCTGGCAGGGATATGGCTACACCTTC.

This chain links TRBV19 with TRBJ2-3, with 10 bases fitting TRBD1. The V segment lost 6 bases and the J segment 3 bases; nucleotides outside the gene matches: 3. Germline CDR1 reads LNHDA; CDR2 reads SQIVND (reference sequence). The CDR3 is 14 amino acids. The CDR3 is CASRDRGRTDTQYF. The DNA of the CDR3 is TGTGCCAGTAGGGACAGGGGGAGGACAGATACGCAGTATTTT.

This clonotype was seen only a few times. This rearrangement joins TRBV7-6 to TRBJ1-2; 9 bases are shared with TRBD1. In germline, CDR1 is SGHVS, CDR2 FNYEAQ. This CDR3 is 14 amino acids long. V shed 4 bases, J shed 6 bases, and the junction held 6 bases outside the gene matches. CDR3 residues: CASSSNRGRNGYTF. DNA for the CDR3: TGTGCCAGCAGCTCAAACAGGGGGCGGAATGGCTACACCTTC.

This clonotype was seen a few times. DNA for the CDR3: TGTGCCAGCAGTTACTTCCCGAATGACAGGGGTTATGGAGCCGGGGAGCTGTTTTTT. Encoded protein: CASSYFPNDRGYGAGELFF. The chain joins TRBV6-5 to TRBJ2-2, with 8 positions matching TRBD1. Per germline, CDR1 MNHEY and CDR2 SVGAGI. V lost 1 base and J lost 6; bases outside the gene matches: 16. The CDR3 extends over 19 amino acids.

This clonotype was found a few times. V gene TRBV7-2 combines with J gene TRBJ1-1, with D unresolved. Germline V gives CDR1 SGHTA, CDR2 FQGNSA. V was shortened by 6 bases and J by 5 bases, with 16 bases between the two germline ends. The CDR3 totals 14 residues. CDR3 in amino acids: CASSYDPAGTEAFF. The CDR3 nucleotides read TGTGCCAGCAGTTACGACCCTGCGGGAACTGAAGCTTTCTTT.

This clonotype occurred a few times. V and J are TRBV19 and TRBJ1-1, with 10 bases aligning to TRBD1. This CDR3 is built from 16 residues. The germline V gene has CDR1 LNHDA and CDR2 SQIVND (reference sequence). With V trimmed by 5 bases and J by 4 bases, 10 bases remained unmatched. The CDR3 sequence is CASSPWTGGKSTEAFF. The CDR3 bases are TGTGCCAGTAGTCCCTGGACAGGGGGAAAATCCACTGAAGCTTTCTTT.

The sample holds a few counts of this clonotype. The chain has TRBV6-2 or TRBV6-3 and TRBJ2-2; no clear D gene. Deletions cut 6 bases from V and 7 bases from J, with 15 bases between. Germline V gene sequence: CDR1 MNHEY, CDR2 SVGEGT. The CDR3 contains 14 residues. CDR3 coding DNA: TGTGCCAGCAGCCCTGGTGCTTCCGGCGGGGAGCTGTTTTTT. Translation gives CASSPGASGGELFF.

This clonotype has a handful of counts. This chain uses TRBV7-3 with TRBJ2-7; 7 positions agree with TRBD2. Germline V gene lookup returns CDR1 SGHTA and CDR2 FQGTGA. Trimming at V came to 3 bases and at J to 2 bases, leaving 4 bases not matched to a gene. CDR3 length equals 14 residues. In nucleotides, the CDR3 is TGTGCCAGCAGCTTGGGACTACCGCCCTACGAGCAGTACTTC. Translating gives CASSLGLPPYEQYF. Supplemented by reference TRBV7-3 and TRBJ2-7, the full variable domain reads GAGVSQTPSNKVTEKGKYVELRCDPISGHTALYWYRQSLGQGPEFLIYFQGTGAADDSGLPNDRFFAVRPEGSVSTLKIQRTERGDSAVYLCASSLGLPPYEQYFGPGTRLTVT.

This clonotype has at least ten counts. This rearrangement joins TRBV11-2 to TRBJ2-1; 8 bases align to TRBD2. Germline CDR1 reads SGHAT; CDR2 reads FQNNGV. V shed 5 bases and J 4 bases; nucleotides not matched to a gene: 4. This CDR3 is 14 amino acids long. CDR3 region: CASSLSGTYNEQFF. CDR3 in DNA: TGTGCCAGCAGCCTTAGCGGGACTTACAATGAGCAGTTCTTC.

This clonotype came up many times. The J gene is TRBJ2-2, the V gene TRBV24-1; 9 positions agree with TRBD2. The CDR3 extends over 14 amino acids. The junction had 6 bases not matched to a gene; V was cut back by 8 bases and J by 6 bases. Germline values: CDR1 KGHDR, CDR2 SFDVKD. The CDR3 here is CATKQGLAPGELFF. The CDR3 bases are TGTGCCACCAAACAGGGACTAGCACCCGGGGAGCTGTTTTTT.

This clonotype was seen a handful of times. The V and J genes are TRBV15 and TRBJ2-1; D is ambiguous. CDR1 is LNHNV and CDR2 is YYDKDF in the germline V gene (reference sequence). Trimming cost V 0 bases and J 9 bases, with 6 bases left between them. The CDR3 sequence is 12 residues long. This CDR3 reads CATSRDLGEQFF. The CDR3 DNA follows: TGTGCCACCAGCAGAGATTTGGGTGAGCAGTTCTTC.

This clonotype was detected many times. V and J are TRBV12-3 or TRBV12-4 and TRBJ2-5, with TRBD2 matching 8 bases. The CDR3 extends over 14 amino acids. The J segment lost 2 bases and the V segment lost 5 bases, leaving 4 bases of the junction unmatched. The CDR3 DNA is TGTGCCAGCAGTGAAGCGGGGGTGCAAGAGACCCAGTACTTC. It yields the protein CASSEAGVQETQYF.

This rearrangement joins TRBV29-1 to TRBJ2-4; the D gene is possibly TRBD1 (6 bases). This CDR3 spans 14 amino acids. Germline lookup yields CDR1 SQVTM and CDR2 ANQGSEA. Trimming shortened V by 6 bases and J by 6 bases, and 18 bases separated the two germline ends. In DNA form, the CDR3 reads TGCAGCGTCTCAGGGGAAGGACTCATAAACATTCAGTACTTC. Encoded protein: CSVSGEGLINIQYF.